The following is a T cell receptor beta chain sequence with its context. This record comes from a study of shared clonotypes between healthy human individuals. The deep-level immunoSEQ assay was used. Splitting of each subset's genomic DNA was done evenly across several immunoSEQ plates. Methods used by the authors: ImmunoSEQ yielded junction-only sequences lacking quality scores, so filtering differed. Sequencing was performed with immunoSEQ multiplex PCR; in TCRdb, only in-frame clones are kept and a portion is missing. V and J calls and clone size are copied from that table; D and trimming were computed from the DNA. The data show 450,000 to 550,000 clones, about four fifths seen once. The CDR3 spans 15 residues. J gave up 3 bases and V 6 bases, and 7 bases lay outside the gene matches. CDR1 is LGHNT and CDR2 is FRNRAP in the germline V gene.

Sequenced: PBMCs. The receptor's source is a woman between 35 and 50 years old in good health. Some clones in this sample may be carry-over from other donors' samples. V usage is TRBV12-5 and J usage is TRBJ2-1; TRBD2 matches 8 bases. CDR3 DNA: TGTGCTAGTGGCATAACTAGCGGTAGCTACAATGAGCAGTTCTTC. Its translation: CASGITSGSYNEQFF.